Each of the 29 T cell receptor beta chains below was sequenced from the same sample in a study of blood T cell repertoires in COVID-19 (dated by TCRdb to about 2020). The library relied on the immunoSEQ multiplex PCR assay. TCRdb provides this immuneACCESS table in a form limited to in-frame rearrangements. Some clones are lacking; in checked studies, under half of them reflect an unresolved V gene, and why the rest are absent is not known. Recorded for this sample are about 190,000 clones; less than 85% of them occurred a single time. Approximately 12% of the sample belongs to the ten largest clones. Sample: peripheral blood. All receptors come from a man over 45 who had recovered from COVID-19.

The gene calls are TRBV5-1 and TRBJ2-7, with D perhaps matching TRBD2 (5 bases). This CDR3 comprises 14 residues. Germline CDR1 reads SGHRS; CDR2 reads YFSETQ. V was cut by 4 bases and J by 2 bases, with 13 bases left in between. CDR3 loop: CASSPGLEPYEQYF. CDR3 sequence (DNA): TGCGCCAGCAGCCCCGGACTCGAACCCTACGAGCAGTACTTC. The full variable domain, in which reference TRBV5-1 and TRBJ2-7 provide the parts outside the CDR3, is KAGVTQTPRYLIKTRGQQVTLSCSPISGHRSVSWYQQTPGQGLQFLFEYFSETQRNKGNFPGRFSGRQFSNSRSEMNVSTLELGDSALYLCASSPGLEPYEQYFGPGTRLTVT.

This clone came up a few times. The rearrangement links TRBV18 to TRBJ1-2, with TRBD1 as a possible D gene (5 bases). Germline CDR1 reads KGHSH; CDR2 reads LQKENI. V was trimmed by 4 bases and J by 0 bases, leaving 12 bases between them. There are 15 residues in the CDR3. The CDR3 bases are TGTGCCAGCTCACTAGCAGGGACTCCTAACTATGGCTACACCTTC. Translation gives CASSLAGTPNYGYTF.

V and J are TRBV9 and TRBJ2-1, with 9 bases fitting TRBD2. Germline CDR1 SGDLS, CDR2 YYNGEE. The CDR3 runs to 17 residues. The J segment lost 6 bases and the V segment lost 4 bases, leaving 14 bases of the junction unmatched. This CDR3 is CASSSTLIAGVANEQFF. CDR3 sequence (DNA): TGTGCCAGCAGCTCCACGTTAATAGCGGGAGTAGCCAATGAGCAGTTCTTC.

The chain joins TRBV6-5 to TRBJ2-7; the D gene is possibly TRBD1 (5 bases). The CDR3 consists of 14 residues. V was shortened by 0 bases and J by 2 bases, with 8 bases between the two germline ends. Per the germline V gene, CDR1 is MNHEY and CDR2 is SVGAGI. CDR3 in DNA: TGTGCCAGCAGTTACTCCCAGGGTACCTACGAGCAGTACTTC. Translated: CASSYSQGTYEQYF.

This sequence joins TRBV18 and TRBJ2-2; 9 bases line up with TRBD2. CDR1 and CDR2 (germline): KGHSH, LQKENI. The length of the CDR3 is 18 residues. V trimming: 2 bases; J trimming: 2 bases; junction bases outside the gene matches: 9. In DNA, the CDR3 is TGTGCCAGCTCACCATCCCTAGCGGGACCTATTAACACCGGGGAGCTGTTTTTT. It is translated as CASSPSLAGPINTGELFF.

The chain is built from TRBV2 and TRBJ2-7; weak D call: TRBD1 (6 bases). The CDR3 has 13 amino acids. Germline CDR1 is SNHLY and CDR2 is FYNNEI. With 6 bases removed from V and 0 bases from J, the gap between germline ends came to 9 bases. The CDR3 DNA is TGTGCCAGCAGAGGGGACACCTCCTACGAGCAGTACTTC. Amino acid sequence: CASRGDTSYEQYF.

This clone was observed many times. This rearrangement joins TRBV19 to TRBJ1-1; D possibly corresponds to TRBD1 (5 bases). The CDR3 contains 13 residues. V was pared by 4 bases and J by 5 bases, with 11 bases between. The germline V gene has CDR1 LNHDA and CDR2 SQIVND (reference sequence). This CDR3 reads CASSNMGGTEAFF. The CDR3 nucleotides read TGTGCCAGTAGTAATATGGGGGGAACTGAAGCTTTCTTT. Full variable domain (outside the CDR3, taken from reference TRBV19 and TRBJ1-1): DGGITQSPKYLFRKEGQNVTLSCEQNLNHDAMYWYRQDPGQGLRLIYYSQIVNDFQKGDIAEGYSVSREKKESFPLTVTSAQKNPTAFYLCASSNMGGTEAFFGQGTRLTVV.

V and J are TRBV5-4 and TRBJ2-2; the D gene is possibly TRBD1 (6 bases). Trimming cost V 4 bases and J 4 bases, with 20 bases left between them. CDR1 is SGHNT and CDR2 is YYREEE in the germline V gene (reference sequence). This CDR3 region has 17 residues. The CDR3 bases are TGTGCCAGCAGCCCAAAATTACAGGGAATGAGCACCGGGGAGCTGTTTTTT. Protein sequence: CASSPKLQGMSTGELFF.

The chain joins TRBV7-8 to TRBJ2-1; 10 bases are a match to TRBD1. The CDR3 is 16 amino acids. Germline V gives CDR1 SGHVS, CDR2 FQNEAQ. V shed 0 bases, J shed 4 bases, and the junction held 3 bases outside the gene matches. The CDR3 DNA is TGTGCCAGCAGCTTAGCGGACAGGGGGTTTTACAATGAGCAGTTCTTC. Translating gives CASSLADRGFYNEQFF.

This chain uses TRBV19 with TRBJ2-3; the match to TRBD2 covers 7 bases. Germline V gene data show CDR1 as LNHDA and CDR2 as SQIVND (reference sequence). The CDR3 is 14 residues long. The DNA for the CDR3 is TGTGCGACCACTAGCGCCGCTAGCACAGATACGCAGTATTTT. Protein sequence: CATTSAASTDTQYF.

This clone has at least ten counts. The chain uses TRBV10-3 and TRBJ2-7, with 10 bases identical to TRBD1. The CDR3 is 17 amino acids. Germline V gene sequence: CDR1 ENHRY, CDR2 SYGVKD. The ends lost 5 bases at V and 3 bases at J; junction bases unmatched: 13. The CDR3 loop reads CAISPPHTGTGVYEQYF. DNA for the CDR3: TGTGCCATCAGTCCACCCCACACCGGGACAGGGGTCTACGAGCAGTACTTC.

The gene calls are TRBV7-2 and TRBJ2-6; the D gene is possibly TRBD1 (6 bases). The CDR3 totals 16 residues. CDR1 is SGHTA and CDR2 is FQGNSA in the germline V gene. Trimming pared 2 bases from V and 1 base from J, leaving 9 bases between. CDR3 DNA sequence: TGTGCCAGCAGCTTAATAAGGGGGTCTGGGGCCAACGTCCTGACTTTC. Its protein is CASSLIRGSGANVLTF.

The chain joins TRBV9 to TRBJ1-4; D ambiguous. V shed 3 bases and J shed 8 bases, with 17 bases lying between them. The V gene's germline CDR1 is SGDLS and CDR2 YYNGEE. This CDR3 spans 15 amino acids. CDR3 residues: CASSESTGLGEKLFF. Here the CDR3 DNA reads TGTGCCAGCAGCGAAAGTACGGGGTTAGGCGAAAAACTGTTTTTT.

The rearrangement uses TRBV28 and TRBJ2-3; 8 nucleotides match TRBD2. Germline CDR1 is MDHEN and CDR2 is SYDVKM. The CDR3 spans 15 residues. V gave up 2 bases and J gave up 5 bases; unmatched junction bases: 6. Here the CDR3 DNA reads TGTGCCAGCAGTTTAACGGGAGGGCTGGGAGATACGCAGTATTTT. It yields the protein CASSLTGGLGDTQYF.

V gene TRBV7-2 combines with J gene TRBJ1-6; 7 nucleotides agree with TRBD1. This CDR3 has 16 amino acids. V trimming: 2 bases; J trimming: 4 bases; junction bases outside the gene matches: 5. Germline CDR1 is SGHTA and CDR2 is FQGNSA. CDR3 nucleotides: TGTGCCAGCAGCTTACCACAGACAGGGTATAATTCACCCCTCCACTTT. Translated, it gives CASSLPQTGYNSPLHF.

This clone was seen ten or more times. This chain uses TRBV11-2 with TRBJ1-6; D is unresolved. This CDR3 contains 14 residues. Germline assignment: CDR1 SGHAT and CDR2 FQNNGV. V shed 3 bases and J shed 10 bases, with 13 bases lying between them. Here the CDR3 DNA reads TGTGCCAGCAGCTTTGGCGGATCGGGGTCACCCCTCCACTTT. Amino acids: CASSFGGSGSPLHF.

The J gene is TRBJ2-7, the V gene TRBV2; no definite D call. The CDR3 covers 14 residues. V was trimmed by 7 bases and J by 2 bases, leaving 15 bases between them. CDR1 is SNHLY, CDR2 FYNNEI, per germline. CDR3 protein: CASKSTATAYEQYF. CDR3 nucleotide sequence: TGTGCCAGCAAATCCACGGCTACAGCCTACGAGCAGTACTTC.

The V call is TRBV30, the J call TRBJ2-7, with D tentatively TRBD2 (5 bases). The V gene lost 5 bases and the J gene lost 1 base, with 9 bases spanning the gap. The CDR3 has 12 amino acids. Germline CDR1 and CDR2: GTSNPN and SVGIG (reference sequence). DNA of the CDR3: TGTGCCTGGGCCGGACTTTCCTACGAGCAGTACTTC. It translates to CAWAGLSYEQYF. The full variable domain, its missing parts supplied by reference TRBV30 and TRBJ2-7, is SQTIHQWPATLVQPVGSPLSLECTVEGTSNPNLYWYRQAAGRGLQLLFYSVGIGQISSEVPQNLSASRPQDRQFILSSKKLLLSDSGFYLCAWAGLSYEQYFGPGTRLTVT.

The CDR3, as DNA: TGTGCCAGCAGTGGGCCGACTAGCCCAAGCTCCTACAATGAGCAGTTCTTC. Protein: CASSGPTSPSSYNEQFF. The chain combines TRBV6-2 or TRBV6-3 with TRBJ2-1; TRBD2 matches 7 bases. This CDR3 region has 17 residues. V lost 5 bases, J lost 0 bases, and 10 bases stayed unmatched. Looked up from germline, CDR1 is MNHEY and CDR2 is SVGEGT.

The chain carries TRBV19 and TRBJ1-5; D gene ambiguous. This CDR3 has 15 amino acids. Germline V CDR1 and CDR2: LNHDA, SQIVND (reference sequence). The germline V and J ends were trimmed by 5 bases and 2 bases, with 13 bases remaining between them. The CDR3 here is CASSEPDGGNQPQHF. The DNA for the CDR3 is TGTGCCAGTAGTGAGCCGGACGGGGGCAATCAGCCCCAGCATTTT.

CDR3 DNA sequence: TGTGCCAGCAGCCTGGGACTAGGCAGCTCCTACGAGCAGTACTTC. It encodes CASSLGLGSSYEQYF. The chain couples TRBV7-3 to TRBJ2-7; 8 bases fit TRBD2. The CDR3 covers 15 residues. Unmatched junction bases numbered 6, after V lost 5 bases and J lost 0 bases. Germline values: CDR1 SGHTA, CDR2 FQGTGA.

Here the CDR3 reads CASSLLMSSGANVLTF. DNA for the CDR3: TGTGCCAGTAGCCTCTTGATGAGCTCTGGGGCCAACGTCCTGACTTTC. This chain connects TRBV19 to TRBJ2-6; D remains unclear. Germline CDR1 LNHDA, CDR2 SQIVND (reference sequence). The CDR3 has 16 amino acids. Trimming took off 6 bases at V and 0 bases at J, with 12 bases between the two ends.

The chain couples TRBV6-5 to TRBJ2-1; the match to TRBD2 covers 9 bases. This CDR3 is built from 15 residues. The V segment lost 5 bases and the J segment 7 bases; nucleotides outside the gene matches: 9. The germline CDR1 and CDR2 sequences are MNHEY and SVGAGI. This CDR3 reads CASSRPGLAVNEQFF. The CDR3 DNA reads as TGTGCCAGCAGTCGGCCGGGACTAGCTGTAAATGAGCAGTTCTTC.

The rearrangement links TRBV11-2 to TRBJ2-1; 11 nucleotides agree with TRBD2. CDR1 SGHAT and CDR2 FQNNGV come from the germline V gene. The V gene end was trimmed by 3 bases and the J gene end by 9 bases; junction bases not matched to a gene: 10. The CDR3 has 16 residues. The CDR3 here is CASSLSLAGGEGEQFF. DNA of the CDR3: TGTGCCAGCAGCTTGTCTCTAGCGGGGGGCGAGGGTGAGCAGTTCTTC.

V gene TRBV6-5 combines with J gene TRBJ2-7, with a tentative D call TRBD1 (6 bases). The CDR3 totals 14 residues. Germline V gene sequence: CDR1 MNHEY, CDR2 SVGAGI. The germline V and J ends were trimmed by 7 bases and 6 bases, with 19 bases remaining between them. Here the CDR3 DNA reads TGTGCCAGCAAGGGACAACCCCTAGGAGGCGAGCAGTACTTC. Amino acid sequence: CASKGQPLGGEQYF.

The J gene is TRBJ1-3, the V gene TRBV28; D is perhaps TRBD1 (6 bases). V lost 6 bases and J lost 0, with 18 bases in between. CDR1 and CDR2 (germline): MDHEN, SYDVKM. This CDR3 contains 17 residues. Here the CDR3 DNA reads TGTGCCAGCAGCCCCCCACCAGGGGCCCGCTCTGGAAACACCATATATTTT. This sequence encodes CASSPPPGARSGNTIYF.

The genes are TRBV18 and TRBJ1-5; D might be TRBD1 (6 bases). Trimming pared 6 bases from V and 3 bases from J, leaving 15 bases between. The germline V gene encodes CDR1 KGHSH and CDR2 LQKENI. The CDR3 extends over 15 amino acids. The DNA for the CDR3 is TGTGCCAGCTCGGGGGGGCAGTCCACCAATCAGCCCCAGCATTTT. Its translation is CASSGGQSTNQPQHF.

In its sample, this clone was seen once. The chain uses TRBV27 and TRBJ2-3, with 8 bases lining up with TRBD2. The CDR3 extends over 15 amino acids. Germline CDR1 and CDR2: MNHEY and SMNVEV (reference sequence). With 3 bases clipped from V and 5 bases from J, the junction kept 7 bases outside the gene matches. CDR3 coding DNA: TGTGCCAGCAGTTTGTCAGCGGGAGTGGGAGATACGCAGTATTTT. Its protein product is CASSLSAGVGDTQYF.

The chain recombines TRBV4-3 with TRBJ1-1; D is unclear. The CDR3 length is 14 residues. Germline values: CDR1 LGHNA, CDR2 YSLEER. Trimming stripped 4 bases from V and 3 bases from J, with 12 bases between. Written as DNA, the CDR3 is TGCGCCAGCAGCCTCGAGGCCGGGGACACTGAAGCTTTCTTT. This codes for CASSLEAGDTEAFF.